The 21 T cell receptor beta chains listed next were all sequenced from one sample in a study of PD-L1 blockade in urothelial cancer (dated by TCRdb to the late 2010s). The library was generated by the immunoSEQ multiplex PCR assay. Sourced from immuneACCESS, this table was stored by TCRdb with only in-frame sequences that have V and J called. A share of the clones is absent; for the studies checked, an unresolved V gene accounts for under half, and the remainder has no known explanation. In this sample the table shows 41,000 or so clones, over 75% of which occur a single time. Around 20% of the sample goes to the ten largest clones. The sample consisted of PBMCs, taken around atezolizumab (anti-PD-L1) treatment. The receptors shown here come from a man between 60 and 70 years old with urothelial cancer.

Here the CDR3 DNA reads TGTGCCAGCAGGGTTGACAACGCTATGAACACTGAAGCTTTCTTT. It yields the protein CASRVDNAMNTEAFF. The chain couples TRBV28 to TRBJ1-1; D is unclear. Trimming shortened V by 6 bases and J by 0 bases, and 14 bases separated the two germline ends. The CDR3 length is 15 residues. Germline assignment: CDR1 MDHEN and CDR2 SYDVKM.

The chain recombines TRBV28 with TRBJ2-7; D perhaps matches TRBD1 (6 bases). Germline loops: CDR1 MDHEN, CDR2 SYDVKM. The CDR3 is made up of 14 amino acids. With 6 bases removed from V and 2 bases from J, the gap between germline ends came to 14 bases. CDR3 coding DNA: TGTGCCAGCAGGTCTAACCGACAGGCCTACGAGCAGTACTTC. Encoded protein: CASRSNRQAYEQYF.

The V call is TRBV28, the J call TRBJ2-2; maybe TRBD2 (5 bases). Germline V gene data show CDR1 as MDHEN and CDR2 as SYDVKM. Trimming pared 6 bases from V and 7 bases from J, leaving 15 bases between. There are 14 residues in the CDR3. CDR3 region: CASREGGGGGELFF. The DNA of the CDR3 is TGTGCCAGCAGAGAGGGTGGAGGAGGCGGGGAGCTGTTTTTT.

J is TRBJ1-5 and V is TRBV2; D not resolved. The CDR3 contains 14 residues. Trimming pared 6 bases from V and 3 bases from J, leaving 12 bases between. Germline CDR1 reads SNHLY; CDR2 reads FYNNEI. The CDR3 nucleotides are TGTGCCAGCAGGCAAAGCGGGGACAATCAGCCCCAGCATTTT. This gives the protein CASRQSGDNQPQHF. Based on the CDR3 plus reference TRBV2 and TRBJ1-5, the full variable domain is EPEVTQTPSHQVTQMGQEVILRCVPISNHLYFYWYRQILGQKVEFLVSFYNNEISEKSEIFDDQFSVERPDGSNFTLKIRSTKLEDSAMYFCASRQSGDNQPQHFGDGTRLSIL.

The gene calls are TRBV6-1 and TRBJ2-5; no clear D. This CDR3 comprises 13 residues. Between the trimmed V and J ends, which lost 4 bases and 5 bases, there was a span of 11 bases. From germline, CDR1 is MNHNS and CDR2 SASEGT. CDR3 DNA sequence: TGTGCCAGCAGTGCCTATTCTAGGGAGACCCAGTACTTC. Amino acids: CASSAYSRETQYF.

V usage is TRBV25-1 and J usage is TRBJ2-5; possibly TRBD1 for D (6 bases). Germline CDR1 and CDR2: MGHDK and SYGVNS. V shed 1 base and J shed 5 bases, with 14 bases lying between them. CDR3 size: 15 residues. CDR3 sequence: CASSELAQGTETQYF. The CDR3 nucleotides read TGTGCCAGCAGTGAATTGGCACAGGGAACCGAGACCCAGTACTTC.

By sample share, this clone is medium-sized. CDR3 bases: TGCGCCAGCAGCCAAGATTTGGTAGGGGACACGGTATCGACACCCCTCCACTTT. As protein: CASSQDLVGDTVSTPLHF. The rearrangement joins TRBV4-1 to TRBJ1-6, with TRBD1 as a possible D gene (6 bases). Germline CDR1 is MGHRA and CDR2 is YSYEKL. Trimming pared 0 bases from V and 11 bases from J, leaving 23 bases between. The CDR3 totals 18 residues.

V and J are TRBV5-1 and TRBJ1-2; tentative D call: TRBD1 (5 bases). With 0 bases removed from V and 5 bases from J, the gap between germline ends came to 17 bases. Germline-derived CDR1 and CDR2 are SGHRS and YFSETQ. CDR3 length: 16 amino acids. DNA of the CDR3: TGCGCCAGCAGCTTGGATGGGGATCGGGGGGGTTATGGCTACACCTTC. It is translated as CASSLDGDRGGYGYTF.

V gene TRBV5-4 combines with J gene TRBJ2-7, with D possibly being TRBD1 (6 bases). The CDR3 loop spans 13 amino acids. V was cut by 2 bases and J by 5 bases, with 11 bases left in between. Germline V CDR1 and CDR2: SGHNT, YYREEE (reference sequence). Here the CDR3 reads CASSFGRGDEQYF. The CDR3 nucleotides are TGTGCCAGCAGCTTTGGCAGGGGAGACGAGCAGTACTTC.

The J gene is TRBJ1-2, the V gene TRBV7-9, with D tentatively TRBD1 (6 bases). V shed 8 bases and J shed 6 bases, with 19 bases lying between them. Germline V gene data show CDR1 as SEHNR and CDR2 as FQNEAQ (reference sequence). CDR3 length: 14 residues. The CDR3 region is CASSTSTGRDGYTF. The CDR3 nucleotides are TGTGCCAGCTCAACCTCTACAGGGAGGGATGGCTACACCTTC.

The V call is TRBV5-6, the J call TRBJ1-3, with a tentative D call TRBD1 (5 bases). Germline V gives CDR1 SGHDT, CDR2 YYEEEE. The ends were cut back, 4 bases at V and 1 base at J, with 9 bases in the middle. This CDR3 has 14 amino acids. CDR3 in DNA: TGTGCCAGCAGCATCGGGGGGTCTGGAAACACCATATATTTT. Its protein product is CASSIGGSGNTIYF.

The chain uses TRBV4-1 and TRBJ1-2, with D maybe TRBD1 (6 bases). The V gene lost 4 bases and the J gene lost 7 bases, with 19 bases spanning the gap. The CDR3 has 15 residues. The germline gives CDR1 MGHRA, CDR2 YSYEKL. Here the CDR3 reads CASSLKLQGSVGYTF. The CDR3 DNA follows: TGCGCCAGCAGCCTGAAACTACAGGGTTCTGTTGGCTACACCTTC.

The chain uses TRBV7-2 and TRBJ2-3; 10 positions match TRBD2. Per germline, CDR1 SGHTA and CDR2 FQGNSA. There are 16 residues in the CDR3. Germline trimming cut 4 bases from V and 4 bases from J; bases unmatched to any gene: 8. CDR3 protein: CASSSSGGAEPDTQYF. CDR3 DNA: TGTGCCAGCAGCTCAAGCGGGGGGGCCGAGCCAGATACGCAGTATTTT.

The V and J genes are TRBV7-6 and TRBJ1-1, with D tentatively TRBD1 (6 bases). CDR3 length: 14 amino acids. The germline CDR1 and CDR2 sequences are SGHVS and FNYEAQ. Trimming took off 2 bases at V and 3 bases at J, with 10 bases between the two ends. Here the CDR3 reads CASSLRGIDTEAFF. The CDR3 nucleotides are TGTGCCAGCAGCTTAAGGGGGATCGACACTGAAGCTTTCTTT.

This chain connects TRBV2 to TRBJ1-3; D is possibly TRBD1 (5 bases). CDR3 length: 13 amino acids. The ends were cut back, 6 bases at V and 3 bases at J, with 9 bases in the middle. Germline assignment: CDR1 SNHLY and CDR2 FYNNEI. CDR3 region: CASREDIGNTIYF. Here the CDR3 DNA reads TGTGCCAGCAGAGAGGACATTGGAAACACCATATATTTT.

The V call is TRBV6-1, the J call TRBJ2-1; possibly TRBD1 for D (5 bases). V was pared by 3 bases and J by 0 bases, with 12 bases between. Germline V gives CDR1 MNHNS, CDR2 SASEGT. CDR3 size: 16 residues. The CDR3 sequence: CASSDRGRSSYNEQFF. As DNA, the CDR3 is TGTGCCAGCAGTGATAGGGGCCGTTCCTCCTACAATGAGCAGTTCTTC.

The chain is built from TRBV5-6 and TRBJ2-7, with 8 positions matching TRBD1. The V and J ends lost 4 bases and 7 bases, in that order; junction bases with no gene match: 7. CDR3 length: 13 residues. Germline V lookup: CDR1 SGHDT, CDR2 YYEEEE. CDR3 nucleotide sequence: TGTGCCAGCAGCCTAGGGACAGGTCGGGAGCAGTACTTC. It codes for CASSLGTGREQYF.

J is TRBJ2-3 and V is TRBV4-2; tentative D call: TRBD2 (5 bases). Germline V gene sequence: CDR1 LGHNA, CDR2 YNFKEQ. V was clipped by 1 base and J by 2 bases, with 10 bases between them. The CDR3 totals 15 residues. The CDR3 spells CASSQALADTDTQYF. In nucleotides, the CDR3 is TGTGCCAGCAGCCAAGCCCTAGCAGACACAGATACGCAGTATTTT.

V and J are TRBV19 and TRBJ2-7, with 7 bases identical to TRBD2. Germline V gene lookup returns CDR1 LNHDA and CDR2 SQIVND (reference sequence). Trimming at V came to 3 bases and at J to 3 bases, leaving 5 bases not matched to a gene. The CDR3 contains 14 residues. CDR3 in amino acids: CASSMAGDLYEQYF. CDR3 coding DNA: TGTGCCAGTAGTATGGCGGGGGATCTCTACGAGCAGTACTTC.

V gene TRBV7-9 combines with J gene TRBJ1-5, with D unclear. The CDR3 spans 16 residues. Germline loops: CDR1 SEHNR, CDR2 FQNEAQ (reference sequence). The V and J ends lost 5 bases and 2 bases respectively, with 16 bases between them. The DNA for the CDR3 is TGTGCCAGCAGCCATCGGGGTAGTGGCGGCAATCAGCCCCAGCATTTT. Translated: CASSHRGSGGNQPQHF.

CDR3 DNA sequence: TGCGCCAGCAGCTCCGGACTAGCTACAGATACGCAGTATTTT. The encoded protein is CASSSGLATDTQYF. The V and J genes are TRBV5-1 and TRBJ2-3; 8 bases are shared with TRBD2. CDR1 SGHRS and CDR2 YFSETQ come from the germline V gene. CDR3 length: 14 residues. J lost 3 bases, V lost 3 bases, and 3 bases had no gene match.